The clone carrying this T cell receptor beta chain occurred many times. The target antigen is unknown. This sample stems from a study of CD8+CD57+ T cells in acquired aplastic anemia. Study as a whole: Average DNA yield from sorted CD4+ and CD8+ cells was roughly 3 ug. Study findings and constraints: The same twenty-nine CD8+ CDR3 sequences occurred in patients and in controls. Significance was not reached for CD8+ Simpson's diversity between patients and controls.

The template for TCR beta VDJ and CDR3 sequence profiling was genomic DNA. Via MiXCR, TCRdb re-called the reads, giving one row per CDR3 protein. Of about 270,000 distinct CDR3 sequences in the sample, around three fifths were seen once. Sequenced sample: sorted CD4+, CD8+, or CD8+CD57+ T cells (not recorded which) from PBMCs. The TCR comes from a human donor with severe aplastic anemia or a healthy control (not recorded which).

CDR3 nucleotide sequence: TGTGCCAGCAGCCCCGGACTAGCGGGGCAGAATGAGCAGTTCTTC. Its translation: CASSPGLAGQNEQFF. This sequence joins TRBV7-9 and TRBJ2-1; TRBD2 matches 12 bases. This CDR3 is 15 amino acids long. The V gene's germline CDR1 is SEHNR and CDR2 FQNEAQ (reference sequence). V was clipped by 5 bases and J by 7 bases; unmatched bases: 6.